This paragraph reports one TCR beta chain. Its matching antigen is unknown. The immunoSEQ assay was v3. Profiled with immunoSEQ multiplex PCR; TCRdb holds only in-frame clones, not every one. The table includes approximately 92,000 clones, around three fifths detected once. These data originate in a study of TIL therapy for anti-PD-1-resistant metastatic lung cancer. Study overall: Most patients had lung adenocarcinoma.

Germline CDR1 reads LGHNA; CDR2 reads YSLEER. J lost 6 bases, V lost 4 bases, and 12 bases had no gene match. This CDR3 contains 16 residues. Overall study results and limits: The cohort had more treatment-naive, never-smoker and oncogene-addicted patients than typical. Many TIL product clones were absent from baseline tumor, suggesting clonal contraction. TIL cultures after expansion showed higher clonality and lower diversity than baseline tumor (median 6% vs 31%).

Time point defined: pre-treatment sample, taken before nivolumab and TIL therapy. Most excised metastases sampled were pleural nodules or supraclavicular lymph nodes. J is TRBJ2-1 and V is TRBV4-3; 7 bases match TRBD2. The TCR originated in a person between 25 and 79 years old with non-small cell lung cancer. This specimen was tumor tissue, taken at baseline. In nucleotides, the CDR3 is TGCGCCAGCAGCCGGTTGACTAGCTCTGGTTCCAATGAGCAGTTCTTC. This sequence encodes CASSRLTSSGSNEQFF.